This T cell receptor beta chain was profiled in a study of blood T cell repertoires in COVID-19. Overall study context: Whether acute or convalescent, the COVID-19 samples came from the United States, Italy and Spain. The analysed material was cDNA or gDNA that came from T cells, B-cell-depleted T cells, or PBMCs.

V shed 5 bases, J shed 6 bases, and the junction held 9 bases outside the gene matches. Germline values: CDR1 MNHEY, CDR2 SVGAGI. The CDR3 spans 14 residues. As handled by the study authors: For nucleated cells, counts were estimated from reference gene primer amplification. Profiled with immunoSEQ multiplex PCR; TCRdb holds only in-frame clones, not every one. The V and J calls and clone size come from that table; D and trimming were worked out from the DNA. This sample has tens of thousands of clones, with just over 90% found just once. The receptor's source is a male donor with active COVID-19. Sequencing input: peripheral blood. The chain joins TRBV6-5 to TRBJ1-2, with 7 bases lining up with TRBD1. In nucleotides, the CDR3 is TGTGCCAGCAGTCGTCTACAGGGGAGAGATGGCTACACCTTC. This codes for CASSRLQGRDGYTF.